The rows below give T cell receptor beta chains drawn from one sample of a study of blood T cell repertoires in COVID-19. Measured with immunoSEQ multiplex PCR; TCRdb has only the in-frame clones, and not every one. The sample lists approximately 300,000 clones; 89% were seen once. Sequencing was done on a sample of peripheral blood. These receptors all stem from a young man who had recovered from COVID-19. Both conserved end residues are part of each CDR3. Only part of the rows carry a size: once, few, many, or a class if the clone is expanded.

j_gene | len | v_gene | abundance | CDR3aa
TRBJ2-1 | 11 | TRBV25-1 | . | CASGRVGEQFF
TRBJ2-7 | 14 | TRBV5-1 | . | CASRVGTSGYEQYF
TRBJ2-5 | 14 | TRBV10-3 | . | CASRVGQGQETQYF
TRBJ2-1 | 13 | TRBV6-5 | . | CASKSGRANEQFF
TRBJ1-2 | 14 | TRBV6-5 | . | CASSYGVGSYGYTF
TRBJ1-2 | 17 | TRBV16 | . | CASSQSIVQGIWGGYTF
TRBJ1-2 | 14 | TRBV19 | . | CASSLGQENYGYTF
TRBJ2-3 | 14 | TRBV29-1 | few | CSVEGGGLASTQYF
TRBJ1-2 | 13 | TRBV5-6 | . | CASSFASLGGYTF
TRBJ1-1 | 14 | TRBV9 | few | CASSVGGGTTEAFF